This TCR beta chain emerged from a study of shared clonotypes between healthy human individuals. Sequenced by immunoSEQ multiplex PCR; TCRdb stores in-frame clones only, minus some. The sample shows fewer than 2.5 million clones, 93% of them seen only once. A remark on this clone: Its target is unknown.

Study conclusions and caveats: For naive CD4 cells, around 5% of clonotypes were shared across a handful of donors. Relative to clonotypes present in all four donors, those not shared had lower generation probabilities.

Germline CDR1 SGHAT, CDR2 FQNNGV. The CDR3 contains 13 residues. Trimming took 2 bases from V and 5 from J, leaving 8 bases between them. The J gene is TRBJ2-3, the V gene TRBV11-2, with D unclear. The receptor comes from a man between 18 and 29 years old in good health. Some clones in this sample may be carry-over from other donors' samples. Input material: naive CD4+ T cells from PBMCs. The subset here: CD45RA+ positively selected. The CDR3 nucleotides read TGTGCCAGCAGCTTAACTCTCGGAGATACGCAGTATTTT. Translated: CASSLTLGDTQYF.